Each of the 4 T cell receptor beta chains below was sequenced from the same sample in a study of shared clonotypes between healthy human individuals. Sequencing used immunoSEQ multiplex PCR; TCRdb keeps in-frame clones, though not all of them. The repertoire holds about 680,000 clones, with approximately 90% as singletons. Naive CD8 cells lacked CD45RO and underwent positive selection for CCR7, leaving out terminally differentiated effector memory CD45RA+ cells. Input material: naive CD8+ T cells sorted from blood. The receptor source for this set is a man between 25 and 39 years old in good health.

The chain combines TRBV7-8 with TRBJ1-5; the D is unclear. The CDR3 runs 13 residues. CDR1 and CDR2 from the germline V gene are SGHVS and FQNEAQ. V was shortened by 1 base and J by 6 bases, with 7 bases between the two germline ends. The CDR3 nucleotides read TGTGCCAGCAGCTTAGACGGATCTCAGCCCCAGCATTTT. Translation: CASSLDGSQPQHF.

The chain has TRBV2 and TRBJ2-5; tentatively, D is TRBD1 (5 bases). Trimming left V 4 bases short and J 4 bases short, with 16 bases between. The CDR3 contains 15 residues. Germline assignment: CDR1 SNHLY and CDR2 FYNNEI. CDR3 region: CASSGGGPSVETQYF. In nucleotides, the CDR3 is TGTGCCAGCAGTGGGGGCGGCCCCTCGGTAGAGACCCAGTACTTC.

The rearrangement uses TRBV10-3 and TRBJ2-1; a weak D match, TRBD2 (5 bases). The germline V and J ends were trimmed by 6 bases and 5 bases, with 20 bases remaining between them. Germline V gene lookup returns CDR1 ENHRY and CDR2 SYGVKD. CDR3 length: 16 amino acids. The CDR3 region is CAISAPGKTLNNEQFF. The CDR3 DNA sequence: TGTGCCATCAGCGCGCCGGGGAAAACTCTCAACAATGAGCAGTTCTTC.

The rearrangement joins TRBV29-1 to TRBJ2-7; 7 positions match TRBD1. The CDR3 loop spans 16 amino acids. The V segment lost 6 bases and the J segment 3 bases; nucleotides outside the gene matches: 17. Looked up from germline, CDR1 is SQVTM and CDR2 is ANQGSEA. In nucleotides, the CDR3 is TGCAGCGTGGGCTCTCACACAACAGGGGAAGGCTACGAGCAGTACTTC. It is translated as CSVGSHTTGEGYEQYF.